The next 13 T cell receptor beta chains were all read from a single sample in a study of blood T cell repertoires in COVID-19 (dated by TCRdb to 2019 to 2021). To prepare the library, the immunoSEQ multiplex PCR assay was applied. TCRdb carries this immuneACCESS record with in-frame sequences only. Its versions omit some clonotypes, under half of them owing to an unresolved V gene in the studies checked, with the rest unexplained. This sample has 55,000 to 85,000 clones in its table, and about 73% of those were observed once. The ten largest clones add up to approximately 24% of the sample. The sequencing sample was made of peripheral blood. The receptors were sampled from a man in his 60s with acute or convalescent COVID-19.

The chain couples TRBV7-8 to TRBJ1-5, with unresolved D. The CDR3 has 13 residues. Trimming removed 1 base at V and 4 bases at J, with 5 bases between. Germline CDR1 is SGHVS and CDR2 is FQNEAQ. This chain's CDR3 is CASSLDSNQPQHF. The DNA for the CDR3 is TGTGCCAGCAGCTTAGATTCAAATCAGCCCCAGCATTTT.

This clone was observed a handful of times. The chain employs TRBV5-1 and TRBJ2-7, with 10 bases matching TRBD1. Germline CDR1 is SGHRS and CDR2 is YFSETQ. The CDR3 loop spans 14 amino acids. The trim removed 5 bases at V and 4 bases at J, leaving 6 bases unmatched. The DNA for the CDR3 is TGCGCCAGCAGTATTGGGGGACAGGGGTACGAGCAGTACTTC. This sequence encodes CASSIGGQGYEQYF.

The table lists this clone with a few counts. The V and J genes are TRBV5-6 and TRBJ2-3; 11 nucleotides agree with TRBD2. The CDR3 sequence is 16 residues long. Unmatched junction bases numbered 14, after V lost 3 bases and J lost 11 bases. In germline, CDR1 is SGHDT, CDR2 YYEEEE. The CDR3 reads CASSWYVAGGTRGQYF. CDR3 in DNA: TGTGCCAGCAGCTGGTATGTAGCGGGGGGGACCCGAGGGCAGTATTTT.

The chain employs TRBV4-1 and TRBJ2-7; TRBD1 matches 8 bases. Trimming cost V 11 bases and J 0 bases; bases outside gene matches: 18. Germline-derived CDR1 and CDR2 are MGHRA and YSYEKL. The CDR3 is made up of 17 amino acids. Here the CDR3 reads CARIPGQVILSSYEQYF. The CDR3 DNA is TGCGCCCGGATACCGGGACAGGTGATATTAAGCTCCTACGAGCAGTACTTC.

The V and J genes are TRBV30 and TRBJ1-3; 7 bases agree with TRBD1. Germline V gene data show CDR1 as GTSNPN and CDR2 as SVGIG (reference sequence). V was clipped by 5 bases and J by 0 bases; unmatched bases: 4. CDR3 length: 14 residues. The CDR3 sequence: CAWVGGSSGNTIYF. The CDR3 DNA reads TGTGCCTGGGTAGGGGGCAGCTCTGGAAACACCATATATTTT.

The V and J genes are TRBV5-8 and TRBJ2-7, with D unresolved. The germline V and J ends were trimmed by 0 bases and 3 bases, with 10 bases remaining between them. The CDR3 extends over 14 amino acids. Germline V CDR1 and CDR2: SGHTS, YDEGEE. DNA for the CDR3: TGTGCCAGCAGCTTGGGGCAAGAATACTACGAGCAGTACTTC. Its translation: CASSLGQEYYEQYF.

The chain combines TRBV28 with TRBJ2-7; TRBD1 aligns across 7 bases. Germline V gene lookup returns CDR1 MDHEN and CDR2 SYDVKM. V shed 6 bases, J shed 2 bases, and the junction held 4 bases outside the gene matches. This CDR3 has 13 residues. DNA for the CDR3: TGTGCCAGCAGAGAACAGGGGACCTACGAGCAGTACTTC. It translates to CASREQGTYEQYF. Together with reference TRBV28 and TRBJ2-7, the CDR3 gives the full variable domain: DVKVTQSSRYLVKRTGEKVFLECVQDMDHENMFWYRQDPGLGLRLIYFSYDVKMKEKGDIPEGYSVSREKKERFSLILESASTNQTSMYLCASREQGTYEQYFGPGTRLTVT.

The chain combines TRBV2 with TRBJ2-1, with 12 bases identical to TRBD1. The V segment lost 10 bases and the J segment 7 bases; nucleotides outside the gene matches: 11. The CDR3 contains 15 residues. Germline values: CDR1 SNHLY, CDR2 FYNNEI. The CDR3 DNA is TGTGCCAAAACATTACGGGACAGGGGGCTAAATGAGCAGTTCTTC. Translation gives CAKTLRDRGLNEQFF.

The chain uses TRBV29-1 and TRBJ1-5; possible D gene TRBD1, 5 bases. The V gene's germline CDR1 is SQVTM and CDR2 ANQGSEA. V gave up 6 bases and J gave up 3 bases, with 15 bases separating them. CDR3 length: 14 residues. The DNA for the CDR3 is TGCAGCGTATTCACAGGTATTCCCAATCAGCCCCAGCATTTT. Translated, it gives CSVFTGIPNQPQHF.

The table lists this clone with many counts. The chain carries TRBV3-1 (or the pseudogene TRBV3-2) and TRBJ2-2; D is unresolved. V was trimmed by 1 base and J by 0 bases, leaving 15 bases between them. CDR1 and CDR2 (germline): LGHDT, YNNKEL (reference sequence). This CDR3 is built from 18 residues. The CDR3 nucleotides read TGTGCCAGCAGCCAAGTTCTTTTGGGCCACCCGAACACCGGGGAGCTGTTTTTT. It is translated as CASSQVLLGHPNTGELFF.

This clone was recorded a few times. This chain links TRBV5-1 with TRBJ2-2; D is unresolved. Germline loops: CDR1 SGHRS, CDR2 YFSETQ. The CDR3 totals 14 residues. V lost 0 bases, J lost 0 bases, and 3 bases lay in between. CDR3 coding DNA: TGCGCCAGCAGCTTGGTCTCGAACACCGGGGAGCTGTTTTTT. Encoded protein: CASSLVSNTGELFF.

The V and J genes are TRBV11-2 and TRBJ2-3, with 8 bases aligning to TRBD1. After removal of 5 bases from V and 2 bases from J, the junction contained 6 bases not matched to a gene. The CDR3 spans 15 residues. Germline V gives CDR1 SGHAT, CDR2 FQNNGV. This CDR3 reads CASSRNRGYTDTQYF. Here the CDR3 DNA reads TGTGCCAGCAGCCGAAACAGGGGGTACACAGATACGCAGTATTTT.

This clone was seen a handful of times. The chain joins TRBV28 to TRBJ2-2; unclear D gene. The CDR3 has 13 amino acids. CDR1 and CDR2 from the germline V gene are MDHEN and SYDVKM. V was trimmed by 1 base and J by 4 bases, leaving 4 bases between them. DNA for the CDR3: TGTGCCAGCAGTTTATCCCTCACCGGGGAGCTGTTTTTT. Translation: CASSLSLTGELFF.